This T cell receptor (beta chain) was sequenced in a study of control samples from healthy donors and cancer patients. This CDR3 is built from 16 residues. Germline CDR1 and CDR2: WNHNN and SYGVQD (reference sequence). Unmatched junction bases numbered 12, after V lost 6 bases and J lost 8 bases. Generated by immunoSEQ multiplex PCR, the TCRdb table keeps only in-frame clones and is missing some. The data hold some 99,000 clones, with around nine tenths observed a single time. The sequenced sample consisted of blood. This chain joins TRBV10-1 and TRBJ1-4; TRBD1 matches at 10 bases. This TCR came from a human donor in good health. The donor label of this sample is uncertain. Here the CDR3 DNA reads TGCGCCAGCAGCCCCCAAGCCGGACAGGGGGAAGAAAAACTGTTTTTT. Translation gives CASSPQAGQGEEKLFF.